Listed here are 27 T cell receptor beta chains from one sample, sequenced in a study of identical twins. TCRdb reanalysed the 5' RACE reads using MiXCR and keeps one entry per CDR3 protein. Of some 660,000 distinct CDR3 sequences in the sample, around 8.3% are singletons; the top ten hold around 0.95%. These data were likewise used in another study, on yellow fever vaccine responses in identical twins.

What was sequenced was PBMCs. All receptors come from a woman aged 18 to 35 in good health.

The rearrangement uses TRBV29-1 and TRBJ2-7; 8 bases match TRBD1. CDR3 length: 15 residues. Trimming removed 5 bases from V and 2 bases from J; junction bases left unmatched: 11. Germline values: CDR1 SQVTM, CDR2 ANQGSEA. The CDR3 coding sequence is TGCAGCGTTCGAGGGGGGCCGGGACAGGCCTACGAGCAGTACTTC. Translating it yields CSVRGGPGQAYEQYF.

This clonotype was found a few times. V usage is TRBV29-1 and J usage is TRBJ1-2; D remains unclear. The germline CDR1 and CDR2 sequences are SQVTM and ANQGSEA. The length of the CDR3 is 11 residues. The V end lost 6 bases, the J end lost 4 bases, and 9 bases lay between the germline ends. CDR3 region: CSVPGAYGYTF. CDR3 nucleotide sequence: TGCAGCGTCCCCGGAGCCTATGGCTACACCTTC.

The chain carries TRBV10-1 and TRBJ2-2; D ambiguous. This CDR3 has 15 residues. The V gene's germline CDR1 is WNHNN and CDR2 SYGVQD (reference sequence). V was shortened by 4 bases and J by 1 base, with 10 bases between the two germline ends. CDR3 sequence reads: CASSGSGLNTGELFF. The CDR3, as DNA: TGCGCCAGCAGTGGTTCCGGGTTGAACACCGGGGAGCTGTTTTTT.

The rearrangement uses TRBV3-1 and TRBJ2-3; 8 bases line up with TRBD1. Germline values: CDR1 LGHDT, CDR2 YNNKEL (reference sequence). V trimming: 3 bases; J trimming: 4 bases; junction bases outside the gene matches: 9. The CDR3 sequence is 16 residues long. Here the CDR3 reads CASSHDRTGSSDTQYF. DNA for the CDR3: TGTGCCAGCAGCCACGACAGGACAGGGTCATCAGATACGCAGTATTTT.

This chain connects TRBV28 to TRBJ1-3, with D possibly matching TRBD1 (6 bases). Germline V gives CDR1 MDHEN, CDR2 SYDVKM. There are 15 residues in the CDR3. Trimming removed 6 bases at V and 0 bases at J, with 12 bases between. The CDR3 nucleotides are TGTGCCAGCAGCCCGGGGGACATCTCTGGAAACACCATATATTTT. This gives the protein CASSPGDISGNTIYF.

This clonotype was detected many times. The rearrangement joins TRBV7-9 to TRBJ2-3, with D tentatively TRBD2 (5 bases). The germline V gene encodes CDR1 SEHNR and CDR2 FQNEAQ (reference sequence). This CDR3 contains 14 residues. Trimming cost V 4 bases and J 6 bases, with 14 bases left between them. CDR3 amino acids: CASSSTMGGDTQYF. The CDR3 DNA reads TGTGCCAGCAGCTCCACCATGGGCGGGGATACGCAGTATTTT.

This clonotype showed up just a few times. DNA for the CDR3: TGTGCCAGCACCGGGTCCTTGAACACTGAAGCTTTCTTT. Residues: CASTGSLNTEAFF. This chain connects TRBV12-3 or TRBV12-4 to TRBJ1-1; D remains ambiguous. The CDR3 runs to 13 residues. Deletions cut 7 bases from V and 0 bases from J, with 9 bases between.

The rearrangement uses TRBV7-8 and TRBJ2-1; D is unresolved. This CDR3 is 13 amino acids long. The germline V and J ends were trimmed by 2 bases and 9 bases, with 11 bases remaining between them. CDR1 and CDR2 (germline): SGHVS, FQNEAQ. The CDR3 spells CASSLNFDGEQFF. Written as DNA, the CDR3 is TGTGCCAGCAGCTTAAATTTTGACGGTGAGCAGTTCTTC.

With respect to this clonotype: Given a much more abundant clone one base away, this may be a read error. The chain recombines TRBV6-2 or TRBV6-3 with TRBJ1-2; TRBD1 might be the D (5 bases). Trimming stripped 6 bases from V and 8 bases from J, with 16 bases between. Germline loops: CDR1 MNHEY, CDR2 SVGEGT. The CDR3 is 13 amino acids. The CDR3 DNA sequence: TGTGCCAGCAGCTCCACGACAGCGCGAGGCTACACCTTC. Protein: CASSSTTARGYTF.

This clonotype has at least ten counts. The rearrangement uses TRBV5-1 and TRBJ2-5; 8 nucleotides agree with TRBD2. Germline V gene data show CDR1 as SGHRS and CDR2 as YFSETQ. The CDR3 extends over 15 amino acids. The V and J ends lost 0 bases and 5 bases, in that order; junction bases with no gene match: 6. The CDR3 nucleotides are TGCGCCAGCAGCTTGGTTGGACTAGCAAGTGAGACCCAGTACTTC. Protein product: CASSLVGLASETQYF.

The chain joins TRBV6-9 to TRBJ1-5, with TRBD1 matching 7 bases. Germline lookup yields CDR1 MNHGY and CDR2 SVAAGI. The trim removed 7 bases at V and 3 bases at J, leaving 15 bases unmatched. CDR3 length equals 17 residues. The CDR3 bases are TGTGCCAGCACTTTCAGTCTTGACAGGGATGACAATCAGCCCCAGCATTTT. Encoded protein: CASTFSLDRDDNQPQHF.

V is TRBV25-1 and J is TRBJ1-2; weak D call: TRBD1 (5 bases). Per germline, CDR1 MGHDK and CDR2 SYGVNS. This CDR3 spans 13 amino acids. V was shortened by 2 bases and J by 5 bases, with 9 bases between the two germline ends. DNA of the CDR3: TGTGCCAGCAGTGAAGGGGCCCGGTATGGCTACACCTTC. Translating it yields CASSEGARYGYTF.

The rearrangement links TRBV4-3 to TRBJ1-1, with D hard to call. Trimming cost V 2 bases and J 9 bases, with 10 bases left between them. The germline V gene encodes CDR1 LGHNA and CDR2 YSLEER. The CDR3 is made up of 12 amino acids. CDR3 loop: CASSQFKSKAFF. The CDR3 bases are TGCGCCAGCAGCCAATTTAAGTCGAAAGCTTTCTTT.

This clonotype appeared a few times. V and J are TRBV15 and TRBJ2-7; maybe TRBD1 (6 bases). Deletions cut 3 bases from V and 3 bases from J, with 15 bases between. This CDR3 has 15 residues. Germline V gene data show CDR1 as LNHNV and CDR2 as YYDKDF (reference sequence). The CDR3 DNA follows: TGTGCCACCAGCAGCGGCCGGGACACCAACTACGAGCAGTACTTC. This translates into CATSSGRDTNYEQYF.

The sample holds many counts of this clonotype. The CDR3 DNA follows: TGCGCCAGCAGCATAAGCGGGAGGAATTACAATGAGCAGTTCTTC. Translation gives CASSISGRNYNEQFF. The chain is built from TRBV5-1 and TRBJ2-1; 9 bases fit TRBD2. The CDR3 length is 15 residues. CDR1 SGHRS and CDR2 YFSETQ come from the germline V gene. J was trimmed by 4 bases and V by 4 bases; bases with no gene match: 6.

This clonotype has a handful of counts. The rearrangement uses TRBV5-1 and TRBJ2-1; TRBD2 agrees at 10 bases. Germline CDR1 reads SGHRS; CDR2 reads YFSETQ. Losses at the gene ends were 0 bases for V and 6 bases for J; bases not matched to a gene: 6. This CDR3 has 16 amino acids. Here the CDR3 reads CASSLEAGGRSNEQFF. The CDR3, as DNA: TGCGCCAGCAGCTTGGAAGCGGGAGGGCGAAGCAATGAGCAGTTCTTC.

This clonotype was detected a few times. This chain connects TRBV20-1 to TRBJ2-2; no reliable D call. CDR3 size: 14 residues. The germline V and J ends were trimmed by 1 base and 1 base, with 7 bases remaining between them. CDR1 is DFQATT and CDR2 is SNEGSKA in the germline V gene (reference sequence). This CDR3 reads CSARAPMNTGELFF. CDR3 coding DNA: TGCAGTGCTAGAGCCCCTATGAACACCGGGGAGCTGTTTTTT.

This clonotype was observed at least ten times. The chain recombines TRBV29-1 with TRBJ2-4; D not resolved. CDR3 length: 16 residues. The germline V gene has CDR1 SQVTM and CDR2 ANQGSEA. Trimming removed 5 bases at V and 0 bases at J, with 17 bases between. CDR3 protein: CSVFDDTIGAKNIQYF. The CDR3 nucleotides read TGCAGCGTTTTTGATGACACCATTGGAGCCAAAAACATTCAGTACTTC.

The chain links TRBV4-3 to TRBJ2-5, with 9 bases that match TRBD2. Unmatched junction bases numbered 2, after V lost 0 bases and J lost 3 bases. This CDR3 region has 15 residues. Germline V gene data show CDR1 as LGHNA and CDR2 as YSLEER. The CDR3 nucleotides are TGCGCCAGCAGCCAAGATCCTAGCGGGGAAGAGACCCAGTACTTC. This sequence encodes CASSQDPSGEETQYF.

This clonotype was detected only a few times. The chain links TRBV7-8 to TRBJ2-1, with 7 bases identical to TRBD2. CDR1 is SGHVS and CDR2 is FQNEAQ in the germline V gene. The CDR3 consists of 16 residues. V lost 1 base to trimming and J lost 0 bases; unmatched junction nucleotides: 3. The CDR3 sequence is CASSLEWTSSYNEQFF. The CDR3, as DNA: TGTGCCAGCAGCTTAGAGTGGACTAGCTCCTACAATGAGCAGTTCTTC.

J is TRBJ2-1 and V is TRBV20-1; D uncertain. The germline CDR1 and CDR2 sequences are DFQATT and SNEGSKA (reference sequence). The CDR3 is 14 residues long. The CDR3: CSPRDIVGYNEQFF. CDR3 coding DNA: TGCAGCCCTAGAGATATAGTGGGCTACAATGAGCAGTTCTTC.

This clonotype was seen only a few times. The chain couples TRBV7-9 to TRBJ2-7; D gene uncertain. Germline CDR1 and CDR2: SEHNR and FQNEAQ (reference sequence). The CDR3 consists of 11 residues. V was shortened by 4 bases and J by 6 bases, with 7 bases between the two germline ends. The chain's CDR3 is CASSSGSEQYF. DNA of the CDR3: TGTGCCAGCAGCTCGGGTTCCGAGCAGTACTTC.

The chain carries TRBV7-6 and TRBJ2-1, with 7 positions matching TRBD2. Germline values: CDR1 SGHVS, CDR2 FNYEAQ. The CDR3 loop spans 14 amino acids. V shed 8 bases, J shed 8 bases, and the junction held 12 bases outside the gene matches. CDR3 nucleotides: TGTGCCAGCGGGCTTGGGTTGCGGGAGTATGAGCAGTTCTTC. Its translation is CASGLGLREYEQFF.

This CDR3 is CAISEGGEGYGYTF. CDR3 DNA: TGTGCCATCAGTGAAGGAGGGGAGGGCTATGGCTACACCTTC. The chain combines TRBV10-3 with TRBJ1-2; D might be TRBD1 (5 bases). The ends were cut back, 3 bases at V and 4 bases at J, with 12 bases in the middle. Germline V gene sequence: CDR1 ENHRY, CDR2 SYGVKD. The CDR3 spans 14 residues.

J is TRBJ2-7 and V is TRBV28, with TRBD1 matching over 11 bases. Germline V CDR1 and CDR2: MDHEN, SYDVKM. The V gene end was trimmed by 7 bases and the J gene end by 6 bases; junction bases not matched to a gene: 8. The CDR3 extends over 14 amino acids. CDR3 sequence: CASTEGQGVREQYF. CDR3 DNA: TGTGCCAGCACCGAGGGACAGGGGGTGCGCGAGCAGTACTTC.

This clonotype was counted a few times. The chain joins TRBV7-2 to TRBJ2-3; 7 bases are a match to TRBD2. The CDR3 consists of 12 residues. From germline, CDR1 is SGHTA and CDR2 FQGNSA. V lost 5 bases to trimming and J lost 12 bases; unmatched junction nucleotides: 8. CDR3 loop: CASSLLARVQYF. CDR3 DNA: TGTGCCAGCAGCCTACTAGCGAGGGTTCAGTATTTT.

A few counts support this clonotype. This chain links TRBV6-1 with TRBJ1-2; 11 bases align to TRBD1. The germline gives CDR1 MNHNS, CDR2 SASEGT. V was clipped by 6 bases and J by 6 bases; unmatched bases: 6. The CDR3 loop spans 14 amino acids. DNA for the CDR3: TGTGCCAGCAGACGGACAGGGGGCTCTCATGGCTACACCTTC. It is translated as CASRRTGGSHGYTF.